The source of this T cell receptor (beta chain) is a study of CD8 T cells in Susac syndrome. Random hexamers were used to reverse transcribe 0.5 to 1 ug of RNA. TCRdb itself ran the immunoSEQ multiplex PCR reads through MiXCR, one entry per CDR3 protein. This sample has roughly 140,000 distinct CDR3 sequences, with roughly 96% found just once. The ends were cut back, 3 bases at V and 8 bases at J, with 7 bases in the middle. CDR3 size: 11 residues. The receptor's source is a human donor with multiple sclerosis. The V and J genes are TRBV12-3 or TRBV12-4 and TRBJ1-1; D remains unclear. Sequenced material: CD8+ T cells from PBMCs. Written as DNA, the CDR3 is TGTGCCAGCAGTTTTTTGGGAGAAGCTTTCTTT. Translation gives CASSFLGEAFF.